The present T cell receptor (beta chain) was sequenced within a study of blood T cell repertoires in COVID-19. Study-level information: Acute and convalescent COVID-19 samples came from the United States, Italy and Spain. PBMCs, B-cell-depleted T cells, or T cells were the source of the cDNA or gDNA that made up the material.

The germline V gene has CDR1 ENHRY and CDR2 SYGVKD. There are 17 residues in the CDR3. Trimming pared 2 bases from V and 10 bases from J, leaving 24 bases between. TCRdb's copy holds only in-frame clones and misses some; the assay was immunoSEQ multiplex PCR. Altogether about 170,000 clones are present, roughly 93% being singletons, with the ten largest covering 4.6%. The TCR sequence derives from a woman in her forties or fifties with acute or convalescent COVID-19. This chain joins TRBV10-3 and TRBJ2-1; weak D call: TRBD2 (5 bases). Material for sequencing was peripheral blood. This chain's CDR3 is CAISEDLFRTGLKEQFF. CDR3 in DNA: TGTGCCATCAGTGAGGACCTGTTCCGTACGGGGTTAAAGGAGCAGTTCTTC.